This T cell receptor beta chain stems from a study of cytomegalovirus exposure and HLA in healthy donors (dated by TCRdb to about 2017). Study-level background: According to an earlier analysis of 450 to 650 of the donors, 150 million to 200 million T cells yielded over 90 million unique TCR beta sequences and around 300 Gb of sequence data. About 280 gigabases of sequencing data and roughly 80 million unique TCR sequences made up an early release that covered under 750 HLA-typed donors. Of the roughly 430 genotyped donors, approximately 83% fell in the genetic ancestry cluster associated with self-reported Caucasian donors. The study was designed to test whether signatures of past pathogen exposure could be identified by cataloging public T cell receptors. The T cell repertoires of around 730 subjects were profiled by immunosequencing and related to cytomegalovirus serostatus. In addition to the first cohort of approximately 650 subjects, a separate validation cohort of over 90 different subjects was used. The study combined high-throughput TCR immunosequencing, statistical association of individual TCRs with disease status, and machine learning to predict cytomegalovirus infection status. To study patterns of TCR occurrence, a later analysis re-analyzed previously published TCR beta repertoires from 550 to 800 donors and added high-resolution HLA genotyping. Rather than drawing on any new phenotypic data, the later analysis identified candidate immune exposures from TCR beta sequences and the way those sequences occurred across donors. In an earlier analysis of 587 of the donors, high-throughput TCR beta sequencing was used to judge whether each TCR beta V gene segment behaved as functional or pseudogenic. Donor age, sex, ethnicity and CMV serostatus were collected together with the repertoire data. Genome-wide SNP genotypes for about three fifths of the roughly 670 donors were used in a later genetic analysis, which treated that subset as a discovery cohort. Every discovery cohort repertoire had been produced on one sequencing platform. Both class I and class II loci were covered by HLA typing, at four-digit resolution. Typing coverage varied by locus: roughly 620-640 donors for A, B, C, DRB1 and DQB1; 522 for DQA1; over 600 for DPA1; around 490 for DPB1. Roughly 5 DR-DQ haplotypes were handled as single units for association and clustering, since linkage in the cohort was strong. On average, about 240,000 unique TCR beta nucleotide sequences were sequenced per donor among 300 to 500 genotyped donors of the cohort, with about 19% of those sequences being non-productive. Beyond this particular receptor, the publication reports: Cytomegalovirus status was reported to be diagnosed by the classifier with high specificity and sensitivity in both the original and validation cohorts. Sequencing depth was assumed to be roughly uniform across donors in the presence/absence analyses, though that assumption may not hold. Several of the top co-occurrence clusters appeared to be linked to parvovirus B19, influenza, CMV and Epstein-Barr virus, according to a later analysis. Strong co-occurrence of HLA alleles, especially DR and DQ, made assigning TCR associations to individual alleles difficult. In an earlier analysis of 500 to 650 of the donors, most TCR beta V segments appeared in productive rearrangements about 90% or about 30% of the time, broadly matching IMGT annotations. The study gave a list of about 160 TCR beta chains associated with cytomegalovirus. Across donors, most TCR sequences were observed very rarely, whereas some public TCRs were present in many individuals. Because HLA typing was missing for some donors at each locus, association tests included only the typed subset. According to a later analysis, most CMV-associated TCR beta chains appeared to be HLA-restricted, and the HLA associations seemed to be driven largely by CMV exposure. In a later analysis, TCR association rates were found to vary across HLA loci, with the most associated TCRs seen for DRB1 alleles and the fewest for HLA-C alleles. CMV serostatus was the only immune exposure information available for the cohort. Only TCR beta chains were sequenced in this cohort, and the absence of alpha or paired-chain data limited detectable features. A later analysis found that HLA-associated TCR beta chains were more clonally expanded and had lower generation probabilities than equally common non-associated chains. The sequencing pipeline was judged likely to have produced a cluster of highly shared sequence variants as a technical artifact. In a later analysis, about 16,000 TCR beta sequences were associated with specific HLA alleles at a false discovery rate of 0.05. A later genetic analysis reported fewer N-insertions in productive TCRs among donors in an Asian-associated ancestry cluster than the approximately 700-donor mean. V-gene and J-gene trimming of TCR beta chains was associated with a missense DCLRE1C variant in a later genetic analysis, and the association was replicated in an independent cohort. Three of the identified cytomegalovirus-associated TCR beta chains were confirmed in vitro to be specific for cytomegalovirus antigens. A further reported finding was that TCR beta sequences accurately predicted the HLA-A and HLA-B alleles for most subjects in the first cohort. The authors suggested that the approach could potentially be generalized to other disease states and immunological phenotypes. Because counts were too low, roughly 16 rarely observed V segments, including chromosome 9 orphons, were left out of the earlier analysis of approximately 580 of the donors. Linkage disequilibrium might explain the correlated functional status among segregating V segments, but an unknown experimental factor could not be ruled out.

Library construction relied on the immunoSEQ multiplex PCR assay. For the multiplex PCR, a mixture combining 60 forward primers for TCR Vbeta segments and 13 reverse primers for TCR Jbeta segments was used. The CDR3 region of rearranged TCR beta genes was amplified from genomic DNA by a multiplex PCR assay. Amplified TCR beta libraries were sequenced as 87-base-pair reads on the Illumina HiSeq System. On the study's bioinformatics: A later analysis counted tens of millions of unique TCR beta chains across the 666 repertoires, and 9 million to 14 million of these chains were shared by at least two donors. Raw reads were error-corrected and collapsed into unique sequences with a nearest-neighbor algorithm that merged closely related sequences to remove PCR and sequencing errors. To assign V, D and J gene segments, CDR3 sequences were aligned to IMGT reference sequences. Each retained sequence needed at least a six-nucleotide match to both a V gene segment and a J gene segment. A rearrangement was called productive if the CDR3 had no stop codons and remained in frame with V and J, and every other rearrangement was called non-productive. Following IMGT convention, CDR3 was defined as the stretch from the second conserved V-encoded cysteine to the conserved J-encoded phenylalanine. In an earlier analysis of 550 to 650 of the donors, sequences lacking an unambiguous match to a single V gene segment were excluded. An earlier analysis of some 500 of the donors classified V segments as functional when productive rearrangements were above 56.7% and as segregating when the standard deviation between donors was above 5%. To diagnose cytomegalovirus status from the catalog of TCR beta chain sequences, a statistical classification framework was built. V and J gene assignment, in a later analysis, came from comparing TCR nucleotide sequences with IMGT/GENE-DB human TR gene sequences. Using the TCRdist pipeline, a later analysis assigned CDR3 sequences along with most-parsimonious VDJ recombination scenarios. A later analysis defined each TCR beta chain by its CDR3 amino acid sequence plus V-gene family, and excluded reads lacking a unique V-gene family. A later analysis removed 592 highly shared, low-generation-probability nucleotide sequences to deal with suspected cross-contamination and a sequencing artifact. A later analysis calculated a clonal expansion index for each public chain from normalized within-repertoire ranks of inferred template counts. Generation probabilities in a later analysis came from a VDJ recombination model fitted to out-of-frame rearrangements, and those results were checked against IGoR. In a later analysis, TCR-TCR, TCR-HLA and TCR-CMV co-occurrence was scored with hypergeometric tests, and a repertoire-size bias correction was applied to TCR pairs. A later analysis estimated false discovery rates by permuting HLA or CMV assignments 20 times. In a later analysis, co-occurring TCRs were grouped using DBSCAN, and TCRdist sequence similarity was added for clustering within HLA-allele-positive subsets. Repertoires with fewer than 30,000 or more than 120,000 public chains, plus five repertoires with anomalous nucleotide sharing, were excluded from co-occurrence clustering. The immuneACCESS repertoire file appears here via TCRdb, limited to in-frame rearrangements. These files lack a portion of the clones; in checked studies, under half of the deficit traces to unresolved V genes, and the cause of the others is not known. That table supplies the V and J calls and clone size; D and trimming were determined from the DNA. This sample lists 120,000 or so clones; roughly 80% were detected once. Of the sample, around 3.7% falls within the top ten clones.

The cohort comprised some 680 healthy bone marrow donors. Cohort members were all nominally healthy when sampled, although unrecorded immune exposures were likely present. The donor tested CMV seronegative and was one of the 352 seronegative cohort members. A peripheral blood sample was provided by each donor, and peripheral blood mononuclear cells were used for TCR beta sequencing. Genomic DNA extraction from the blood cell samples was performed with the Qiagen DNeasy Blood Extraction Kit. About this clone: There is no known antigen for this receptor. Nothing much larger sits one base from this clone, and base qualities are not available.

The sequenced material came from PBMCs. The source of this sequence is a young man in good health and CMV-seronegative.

The base sequence is TGTGCCAGCAGGGTGCTAGCGGGGCTCTACGAGCAGTACTTC. Its translation is CASRVLAGLYEQYF. The chain is assembled from TRBV27 and TRBJ2-7; 9 bases in the middle match TRBD2. Counted from cysteine to phenylalanine, this CDR3 has 14 amino acids. The only DNA kept is the CDR3, 42 bases in frame from the first base. Relative to germline, V is missing 6 bases and J is missing 3 bases, with 6 bases of the junction outside any gene match. The germline V gene encodes CDR1 MNHEY and CDR2 SMNVEV (reference sequence).